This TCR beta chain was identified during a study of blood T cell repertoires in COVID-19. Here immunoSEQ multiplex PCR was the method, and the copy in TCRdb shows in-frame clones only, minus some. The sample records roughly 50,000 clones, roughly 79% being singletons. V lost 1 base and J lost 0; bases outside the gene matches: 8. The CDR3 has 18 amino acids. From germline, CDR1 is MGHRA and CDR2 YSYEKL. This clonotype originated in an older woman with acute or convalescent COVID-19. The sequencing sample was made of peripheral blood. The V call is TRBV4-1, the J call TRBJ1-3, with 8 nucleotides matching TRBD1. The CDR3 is CASSQGIGQGNSGNTIYF. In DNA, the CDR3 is TGCGCCAGCAGCCAAGGAATCGGACAGGGTAACTCTGGAAACACCATATATTTT.